Following are 14 T cell receptor beta chains from one sample sequenced in a study of spatial heterogeneity in lung cancer. Overall study findings and caveats: It was found that expanded intratumoral alpha and beta TCR counts tracked tumor mutation counts.

No antigen has been assigned to these receptors. TCRdb re-called the 5' RACE reads through MiXCR, storing one row per CDR3 protein. The profile shows around 100,000 distinct CDR3 sequences, around 4.3% of them singletons. Time point in this sample: sample taken at primary tumor resection. The source material was lung tumor tissue, sampled at surgery. The source is a male donor with early-stage non-small cell lung cancer.

V usage is TRBV5-1 and J usage is TRBJ1-2; 7 bases align to TRBD1. V shed 6 bases and J 8 bases; nucleotides not matched to a gene: 13. Germline CDR1 SGHRS, CDR2 YFSETQ. CDR3 length: 14 residues. CDR3 DNA: TGCGCCAGCACCCCGACACCCGGGACAGCCGGCTACACCTTC. The encoded protein is CASTPTPGTAGYTF.

The genes are TRBV28 and TRBJ2-5; perhaps TRBD1 as D (8 bases). This CDR3 is 14 amino acids long. The germline gives CDR1 MDHEN, CDR2 SYDVKM. The V end was cut by 6 bases, the J end by 4 bases, with 15 bases between. CDR3 residues: CASRTTGGVETQYF. In DNA form, the CDR3 reads TGTGCCAGCAGAACCACAGGGGGGGTAGAGACCCAGTACTTC. Supplemented by reference TRBV28 and TRBJ2-5, the full variable domain reads DVKVTQSSRYLVKRTGEKVFLECVQDMDHENMFWYRQDPGLGLRLIYFSYDVKMKEKGDIPEGYSVSREKKERFSLILESASTNQTSMYLCASRTTGGVETQYFGPGTRLLVL.

This clonotype was counted at least ten times. The chain couples TRBV9 to TRBJ2-2; 9 bases map to TRBD2. J was trimmed by 4 bases and V by 3 bases; bases with no gene match: 10. The CDR3 loop spans 17 amino acids. CDR1 and CDR2 from the germline V gene are SGDLS and YYNGEE. The CDR3 loop is CASSGSLAGSFTGELFF. Written as DNA, the CDR3 is TGTGCCAGCAGCGGAAGTCTAGCGGGATCATTCACCGGGGAGCTGTTTTTT.

The sample holds many counts of this clonotype. The chain couples TRBV28 to TRBJ2-7, with D possibly TRBD1 on 6 matching bases. The CDR3 has 15 amino acids. Looked up from germline, CDR1 is MDHEN and CDR2 is SYDVKM. Trimming removed 5 bases from V and 0 bases from J, with 14 bases in between. The CDR3 loop is CASSETRDISYEQYF. In DNA, the CDR3 is TGTGCCAGCAGTGAAACCCGGGACATCTCCTACGAGCAGTACTTC.

Ten or more counts support this clonotype. The chain uses TRBV20-1 and TRBJ2-1, with 7 positions matching TRBD2. CDR3 length equals 15 residues. V dropped 0 bases and J dropped 3; count of bases not matched to a gene: 5. Germline values: CDR1 DFQATT, CDR2 SNEGSKA (reference sequence). The CDR3 loop reads CSARDLREVYNEQFF. Here the CDR3 DNA reads TGCAGTGCTAGAGATCTACGGGAGGTCTACAATGAGCAGTTCTTC.

This clonotype was observed at least ten times. The gene calls are TRBV12-3 or TRBV12-4 and TRBJ1-2, with TRBD1 identical over 7 bases. The CDR3 covers 13 residues. V shed 5 bases and J 2 bases; nucleotides not matched to a gene: 2. CDR3 residues: CASSRTGNYGYTF. CDR3 DNA sequence: TGTGCCAGCAGTCGGACAGGAAACTATGGCTACACCTTC.

This clonotype was picked up many times. The chain has TRBV12-3 or TRBV12-4 and TRBJ1-5, with a weak D call TRBD1 (5 bases). Deletions cut 6 bases from V and 7 bases from J, with 10 bases between. The CDR3 loop spans 12 amino acids. DNA for the CDR3: TGTGCCAGCAGCAACGAGGGGCAGCCCCAGCATTTT. This translates into CASSNEGQPQHF.

This clonotype was seen a few times. The V and J genes are TRBV20-1 and TRBJ2-7, with D unresolved. There are 15 residues in the CDR3. The V end was cut by 1 base, the J end by 2 bases, with 15 bases between. The germline gives CDR1 DFQATT, CDR2 SNEGSKA (reference sequence). CDR3 DNA: TGCAGTGCTAGAGTTCTCCAAGGGCAGCCCTACGAGCAGTACTTC. Protein sequence: CSARVLQGQPYEQYF.

The chain employs TRBV7-9 and TRBJ2-5, with 7 bases matching TRBD1. Per germline, CDR1 SEHNR and CDR2 FQNEAQ (reference sequence). V trimming: 5 bases; J trimming: 1 base; junction bases outside the gene matches: 4. This CDR3 contains 14 residues. CDR3 bases: TGTGCCAGCAGCGCCGACAGGGTCCAAGAGACCCAGTACTTC. It yields the protein CASSADRVQETQYF.

The sample holds one count of this clonotype. V and J are TRBV25-1 and TRBJ2-5; D is unclear. Looked up from germline, CDR1 is MGHDK and CDR2 is SYGVNS. V lost 3 bases and J lost 4, with 12 bases in between. The CDR3 runs 14 residues. CDR3 nucleotide sequence: TGTGCCAGCAGTGAGCCAGAGAGTACAGAGACCCAGTACTTC. Translating gives CASSEPESTETQYF.

This clonotype was counted ten times or more. This chain joins TRBV10-3 and TRBJ2-5; weak D call: TRBD2 (5 bases). Germline V gene data show CDR1 as ENHRY and CDR2 as SYGVKD. The V and J ends lost 1 base and 3 bases respectively, with 12 bases between them. CDR3 length: 15 residues. The CDR3 here is CAISEFSSRKETQYF. The CDR3, as DNA: TGTGCCATCAGTGAGTTTTCTAGCCGGAAAGAGACCCAGTACTTC.

This clonotype was recorded at least ten times. The chain joins TRBV6-1 to TRBJ2-2; D may be TRBD2 (5 bases). Looked up from germline, CDR1 is MNHNS and CDR2 is SASEGT. V shed 10 bases and J shed 8 bases, with 17 bases lying between them. This CDR3 spans 13 amino acids. CDR3 amino acids: CATHPDGIGELFF. DNA for the CDR3: TGTGCCACCCATCCCGACGGGATTGGGGAGCTGTTTTTT.

This clonotype was detected ten times or more. The J gene is TRBJ2-2, the V gene TRBV10-3; tentatively, D is TRBD1 (7 bases). Germline V gene sequence: CDR1 ENHRY, CDR2 SYGVKD. This CDR3 is built from 18 residues. V lost 2 bases and J lost 6, with 22 bases in between. This CDR3 is CAISEEGGPVTGAGELFF. The CDR3 region has the DNA TGTGCCATCAGTGAGGAGGGGGGTCCGGTCACAGGGGCCGGGGAGCTGTTTTTT.

This clonotype was recorded many times. The CDR3 reads CASSPLDRPNEKLFF. In DNA form, the CDR3 reads TGTGCCAGCAGCCCTTTGGACAGGCCTAATGAAAAACTGTTTTTT. This chain joins TRBV7-9 and TRBJ1-4, with 7 nucleotides matching TRBD1. The junction had 6 bases not matched to a gene; V was cut back by 5 bases and J by 3 bases. Germline V gives CDR1 SEHNR, CDR2 FQNEAQ (reference sequence). The CDR3 has 15 residues.